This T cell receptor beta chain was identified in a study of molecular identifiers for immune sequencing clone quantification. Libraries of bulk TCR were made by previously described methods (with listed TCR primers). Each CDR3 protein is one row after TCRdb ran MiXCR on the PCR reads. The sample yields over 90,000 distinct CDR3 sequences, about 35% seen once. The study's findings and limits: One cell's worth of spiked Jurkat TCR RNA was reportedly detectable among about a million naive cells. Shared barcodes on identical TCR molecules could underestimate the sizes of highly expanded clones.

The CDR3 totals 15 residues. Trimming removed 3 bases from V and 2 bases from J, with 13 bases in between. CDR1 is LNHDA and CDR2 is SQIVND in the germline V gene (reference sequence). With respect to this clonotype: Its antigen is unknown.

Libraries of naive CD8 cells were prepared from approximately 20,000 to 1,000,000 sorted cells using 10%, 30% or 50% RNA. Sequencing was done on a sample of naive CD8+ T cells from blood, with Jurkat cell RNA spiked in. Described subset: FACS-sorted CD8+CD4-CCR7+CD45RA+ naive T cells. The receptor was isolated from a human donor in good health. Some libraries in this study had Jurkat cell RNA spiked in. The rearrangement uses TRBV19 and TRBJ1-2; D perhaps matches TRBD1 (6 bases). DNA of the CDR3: TGTGCCAGTAGTATGTGGGACACCGAAAACTATGGCTACACCTTC. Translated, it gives CASSMWDTENYGYTF.